This TCR beta chain was obtained from a study of blood T cell repertoires in COVID-19. This clone came up once. Only in-frame clones appear in the TCRdb table, and some are missing; sequencing was by immunoSEQ multiplex PCR. There are about 110,000 clones in the sample; 69% occur only once, and roughly 6% lies in the top ten. CDR3 length: 14 residues. V lost 6 bases and J lost 6, with 14 bases in between. The V gene's germline CDR1 is MDHEN and CDR2 SYDVKM. The chain joins TRBV28 to TRBJ1-4; D not resolved. The clonotype originates from a man older than 75 with acute or convalescent COVID-19. The sample was peripheral blood. The CDR3 here is CASSPSSRDEKLFF. As DNA, the CDR3 is TGTGCCAGCAGCCCTAGCTCGCGGGATGAAAAACTGTTTTTT. The whole variable domain, filled in from reference TRBV28 and TRBJ1-4, reads DVKVTQSSRYLVKRTGEKVFLECVQDMDHENMFWYRQDPGLGLRLIYFSYDVKMKEKGDIPEGYSVSREKKERFSLILESASTNQTSMYLCASSPSSRDEKLFFGSGTQLSVL.